This T cell receptor beta chain was sequenced in a study of cytomegalovirus exposure and HLA in healthy donors. The PCR used 60 Vbeta and 13 Jbeta primers. Measured with immunoSEQ multiplex PCR; TCRdb has only the in-frame clones, and not every one. The table includes roughly 80,000 clones, under 65% detected once. This clonotype was sampled from a male donor in good health and CMV-seropositive. The specimen sequenced was PBMCs.

CDR3 sequence: CASSPAGSEAFF. CDR3 sequence (DNA): TGTGCCAGCAGCCCCGCGGGGTCTGAAGCTTTCTTT. This sequence joins TRBV7-9 and TRBJ1-1; D is uncertain. Germline CDR1 is SEHNR and CDR2 is FQNEAQ (reference sequence). This CDR3 is built from 12 residues. Trimming shortened V by 5 bases and J by 6 bases, and 10 bases separated the two germline ends.